Following are 20 T cell receptor beta chains from one sample sequenced in a study of graft-versus-host responses after intestinal transplantation. Produced via immunoSEQ multiplex PCR; TCRdb's table is partial and in-frame only. Of under 20,000 clones in the sample, approximately 89% are singletons; the top ten hold over 7.5%. The sequences come from PBMCs, collected 230 to 240 days after intestinal transplant. Receptors were obtained from a human patient who received an intestinal transplant, so some T cells may come from the graft donor.

The V call is TRBV27, the J call TRBJ1-4; D is unclear. This CDR3 is built from 13 residues. V was clipped by 5 bases and J by 5 bases, with 9 bases between them. Germline CDR1 is MNHEY and CDR2 is SMNVEV (reference sequence). The CDR3 loop is CASSRRSNEKLFF. For the CDR3, the DNA is TGTGCCAGCAGTCGGAGGTCGAATGAAAAACTGTTTTTT.

The V and J genes are TRBV7-3 and TRBJ1-5; D unclear. There are 13 residues in the CDR3. The V gene's germline CDR1 is SGHTA and CDR2 FQGTGA. Between the trimmed V and J ends, which lost 0 bases and 4 bases, there was a span of 4 bases. The CDR3 DNA follows: TGTGCCAGCAGCTTAACTCCAAATCAGCCCCAGCATTTT. Translated: CASSLTPNQPQHF.

The chain recombines TRBV2 with TRBJ2-4; D might be TRBD1 or TRBD2, each matching 5 bases. The CDR3 extends over 14 amino acids. Germline values: CDR1 SNHLY, CDR2 FYNNEI. V lost 3 bases to trimming and J lost 3 bases, with 9 bases between them. CDR3 coding DNA: TGTGCCAGCAGTGAGGGACCACACAAAAACATTCAGTACTTC. It specifies CASSEGPHKNIQYF.

V usage is TRBV10-3 and J usage is TRBJ2-7; D is possibly TRBD1 or TRBD2 (6 bases each). CDR1 is ENHRY, CDR2 SYGVKD, per germline. Trimming pared 3 bases from V and 5 bases from J, leaving 14 bases between. The CDR3 totals 14 residues. CDR3 in DNA: TGTGCCATCAGTGATAGGGGGGAAGGGCACGAGCAGTACTTC. Translated, it gives CAISDRGEGHEQYF.

The gene calls are TRBV7-2 and TRBJ1-1, with D tentatively TRBD1 (6 bases). The germline V and J ends were trimmed by 0 bases and 3 bases, with 8 bases remaining between them. This CDR3 has 14 amino acids. Germline V CDR1 and CDR2: SGHTA, FQGNSA. CDR3 in amino acids: CASSLARGYTEAFF. The CDR3 nucleotides read TGTGCCAGCAGCTTAGCCAGGGGCTACACTGAAGCTTTCTTT.

Only a few counts were recorded for this clone. This chain joins TRBV19 and TRBJ1-6, with D maybe TRBD1 (6 bases). V gave up 6 bases and J gave up 9 bases, with 15 bases separating them. This CDR3 is built from 14 residues. CDR1 LNHDA and CDR2 SQIVND come from the germline V gene (reference sequence). The CDR3 reads CASREGQKPSPLHF. As DNA, the CDR3 is TGTGCCAGTAGGGAGGGACAAAAACCTTCACCCCTCCACTTT. The full variable domain, its missing parts supplied by reference TRBV19 and TRBJ1-6, is DGGITQSPKYLFRKEGQNVTLSCEQNLNHDAMYWYRQDPGQGLRLIYYSQIVNDFQKGDIAEGYSVSREKKESFPLTVTSAQKNPTAFYLCASREGQKPSPLHFGNGTRLTVT.

The chain recombines TRBV19 with TRBJ2-1, with 7 bases identical to TRBD1. The germline CDR1 and CDR2 sequences are LNHDA and SQIVND (reference sequence). V was pared by 7 bases and J by 10 bases, with 10 bases of the junction left unmatched. CDR3 length: 13 amino acids. The DNA for the CDR3 is TGTGCCAGTACTTGGGACAGTTATATCGAGCAGTTCTTC. Translation gives CASTWDSYIEQFF.

The chain recombines TRBV25-1 with TRBJ2-7, with 9 bases matching TRBD1. The V segment lost 1 base and the J segment 2 bases; nucleotides outside the gene matches: 3. From germline, CDR1 is MGHDK and CDR2 SYGVNS. CDR3 size: 15 residues. The CDR3 is CASSESGQGAYEQYF. The CDR3 coding sequence is TGTGCCAGCAGTGAATCGGGACAGGGTGCCTACGAGCAGTACTTC.

The chain employs TRBV29-1 and TRBJ2-1, with 11 bases identical to TRBD2. The V gene end was trimmed by 5 bases and the J gene end by 7 bases; junction bases not matched to a gene: 13. This CDR3 region has 16 residues. Germline CDR1 SQVTM, CDR2 ANQGSEA. The CDR3 DNA reads TGCAGCGTTACTACACCGGGACTAGCGGACCTTAATGAGCAGTTCTTC. Translating it yields CSVTTPGLADLNEQFF.

This chain uses TRBV5-1 with TRBJ2-7; 11 bases match TRBD1. Trimming at V came to 4 bases and at J to 3 bases, leaving 6 bases not matched to a gene. Germline V gene lookup returns CDR1 SGHRS and CDR2 YFSETQ. The CDR3 spans 15 residues. This CDR3 reads CASSPGTGGGYEQYF. CDR3 nucleotide sequence: TGCGCCAGCAGCCCCGGGACAGGGGGGGGCTACGAGCAGTACTTC.

Remarks on this clone: The junction and the germline gene differ at one end; a read error may be behind it. The chain uses TRBV11-3 and TRBJ1-3; 7 bases align to TRBD1. The CDR3 consists of 15 residues. CDR1 and CDR2 from the germline V gene are SGHNT and YENEEA. The CDR3 coding sequence is TGTGCCAGCAGCGTAGAGGGGACAGCTGGAAACACCATATATTTT. Residues: CASSVEGTAGNTIYF.

The chain couples TRBV27 to TRBJ2-7, with 8 bases lining up with TRBD1. Germline V gene data show CDR1 as MNHEY and CDR2 as SMNVEV (reference sequence). The CDR3 is made up of 14 amino acids. J lost 2 bases, V lost 6 bases, and 6 bases had no gene match. As DNA, the CDR3 is TGTGCCAGCAGAGTAGCAGGGGGCCCCTACGAGCAGTACTTC. It encodes CASRVAGGPYEQYF.

This chain links TRBV4-1 with TRBJ1-6; D remains unclear. Germline V gives CDR1 MGHRA, CDR2 YSYEKL. CDR3 length: 16 amino acids. V lost 1 base to trimming and J lost 2 bases, with 9 bases between them. CDR3 coding DNA: TGCGCCAGCAGCCAAGGCGGCGATACCTATAATTCACCCCTCCACTTT. Encoded protein: CASSQGGDTYNSPLHF.

This chain links TRBV2 with TRBJ1-5, with D perhaps matching TRBD1 (6 bases). Germline CDR1 SNHLY, CDR2 FYNNEI. V was clipped by 3 bases and J by 4 bases, with 13 bases between them. The CDR3 contains 15 residues. This chain's CDR3 is CASSEIQGTNQPQHF. The CDR3 DNA sequence: TGTGCCAGCAGTGAGATCCAGGGGACGAATCAGCCCCAGCATTTT.

V is TRBV27 and J is TRBJ1-5, with TRBD1 as a possible D gene (6 bases). Germline lookup yields CDR1 MNHEY and CDR2 SMNVEV (reference sequence). V was trimmed by 3 bases and J by 4 bases, leaving 13 bases between them. The CDR3 totals 15 residues. CDR3 sequence: CASSLSGAFNQPQHF. DNA of the CDR3: TGTGCCAGCAGTTTGTCGGGGGCGTTTAATCAGCCCCAGCATTTT.

The rearrangement uses TRBV14 and TRBJ1-1; the D gene is possibly TRBD1 (5 bases). Germline-derived CDR1 and CDR2 are SGHDN and FVKESK. This CDR3 region has 16 residues. V shed 0 bases and J shed 7 bases, with 18 bases lying between them. The DNA of the CDR3 is TGTGCCAGCAGCCAAGATTTCGGGCAGGGAAGCAGTGAAGCTTTCTTT. This translates into CASSQDFGQGSSEAFF.

This chain connects TRBV4-2 to TRBJ1-1; D is undetermined. Germline CDR1 is LGHNA and CDR2 is YNFKEQ. V dropped 3 bases and J dropped 5 bases, with 19 bases sitting between them. CDR3 length equals 16 residues. CDR3 DNA sequence: TGTGCCAGCAGCCAGCGTGCGGGCGTACGGGTAACTGAAGCTTTCTTT. This codes for CASSQRAGVRVTEAFF.

The gene calls are TRBV12-5 and TRBJ2-3; 9 nucleotides line up with TRBD2. The CDR3 has 16 amino acids. Germline assignment: CDR1 LGHNT and CDR2 FRNRAP. With 5 bases clipped from V and 2 bases from J, the junction kept 8 bases outside the gene matches. Here the CDR3 DNA reads TGTGCTAGTGGTGACGACCTAGCGGGGTACACAGATACGCAGTATTTT. Its translation: CASGDDLAGYTDTQYF.

Here the CDR3 DNA reads TGCGCCAGCAGCCAAGTCCGCGGGGGCCAGACCCAGTACTTC. Amino acids: CASSQVRGGQTQYF. V is TRBV4-1 and J is TRBJ2-5, with TRBD2 as a possible D gene (7 bases). The CDR3 consists of 14 residues. V lost 1 base and J 6 bases, leaving 12 bases between the germline ends. Per germline, CDR1 MGHRA and CDR2 YSYEKL.

The rearrangement uses TRBV25-1 and TRBJ2-3, with 14 bases lining up with TRBD2. Trimming cost V 11 bases and J 8 bases; bases outside gene matches: 6. Germline values: CDR1 MGHDK, CDR2 SYGVNS. This CDR3 contains 13 residues. CDR3: CAGGLAGVGTQYF. CDR3 nucleotides: TGTGCCGGGGGACTAGCGGGGGTGGGTACGCAGTATTTT.